A single sample gave rise to the 21 T cell receptor beta chains below, sequenced in a study of blood T cell repertoires in COVID-19 (dated by TCRdb to about 2020). Libraries were constructed by the immunoSEQ multiplex PCR assay. TCRdb holds this immuneACCESS table with in-frame rearrangements only. Some clones are missing; in checked studies, unresolved V genes explain under half, and the rest has no known cause. The sample includes under 350,000 clones, with 80% to 90% observed a single time. The ten most abundant clones make up around 4.4% of the sample. Sequencing input: peripheral blood. The receptors shown here come from a man aged 40-49 years with acute or convalescent COVID-19.

The chain links TRBV4-2 to TRBJ1-2; D is uncertain. Germline CDR1 and CDR2: LGHNA and YNFKEQ. V was shortened by 0 bases and J by 4 bases, with 12 bases between the two germline ends. This CDR3 has 15 amino acids. In DNA, the CDR3 is TGTGCCAGCAGCCAAGATAATAAGCCCTCCTATGGCTACACCTTC. It specifies CASSQDNKPSYGYTF.

The J gene is TRBJ2-2, the V gene TRBV9, with D possibly being TRBD2 (6 bases). With 0 bases removed from V and 0 bases from J, the gap between germline ends came to 9 bases. Germline V gives CDR1 SGDLS, CDR2 YYNGEE. The CDR3 totals 16 residues. The CDR3 spells CASSVGTGANTGELFF. CDR3 coding DNA: TGTGCCAGCAGCGTAGGGACGGGGGCGAACACCGGGGAGCTGTTTTTT.

The chain carries TRBV2 and TRBJ1-6; 9 bases map to TRBD1. The CDR3 length is 15 residues. V lost 6 bases, J lost 7 bases, and 7 bases stayed unmatched. Germline V lookup: CDR1 SNHLY, CDR2 FYNNEI. The CDR3 bases are TGTGCCAGCAGGGCCCAAGGACAGGGGAATTCACCCCTCCACTTT. As protein: CASRAQGQGNSPLHF. The whole variable domain, remainder taken from reference TRBV2 and TRBJ1-6, is EPEVTQTPSHQVTQMGQEVILRCVPISNHLYFYWYRQILGQKVEFLVSFYNNEISEKSEIFDDQFSVERPDGSNFTLKIRSTKLEDSAMYFCASRAQGQGNSPLHFGNGTRLTVT.

J is TRBJ1-5 and V is TRBV5-1; D gene ambiguous. V shed 1 base and J shed 5 bases, with 7 bases lying between them. The germline V gene has CDR1 SGHRS and CDR2 YFSETQ. There are 13 residues in the CDR3. This chain's CDR3 is CASSLTGHQPQHF. The CDR3 bases are TGCGCCAGCAGCTTGACCGGTCATCAGCCCCAGCATTTT.

J is TRBJ1-2 and V is TRBV11-2; D is perhaps TRBD1 (5 bases). This CDR3 spans 12 amino acids. V shed 5 bases and J shed 9 bases, with 13 bases lying between them. Germline loops: CDR1 SGHAT, CDR2 FQNNGV. CDR3 in DNA: TGTGCCAGCAGCCTTGGGGCACTGAGCTACACCTTC. The encoded protein is CASSLGALSYTF.

This chain connects TRBV11-3 to TRBJ1-1; 8 nucleotides agree with TRBD1. Per the germline V gene, CDR1 is SGHNT and CDR2 is YENEEA. Trimming removed 3 bases from V and 1 base from J; junction bases left unmatched: 4. The CDR3 consists of 15 residues. The CDR3 loop is CASSLTGVGNTEAFF. The DNA of the CDR3 is TGTGCCAGCAGCTTGACAGGGGTTGGGAACACTGAAGCTTTCTTT.

V usage is TRBV6-5 and J usage is TRBJ1-5; possible D gene TRBD1, 6 bases. CDR3 length: 13 amino acids. Germline V lookup: CDR1 MNHEY, CDR2 SVGAGI. V was cut by 8 bases and J by 5 bases, with 13 bases left in between. CDR3 in amino acids: CASQRQAHQPQHF. The CDR3 DNA reads TGTGCCAGCCAGAGACAGGCTCATCAGCCCCAGCATTTT.

V is TRBV5-1 and J is TRBJ2-7; 7 bases line up with TRBD2. Germline trimming cut 0 bases from V and 6 bases from J; bases unmatched to any gene: 15. Germline V gene lookup returns CDR1 SGHRS and CDR2 YFSETQ. The CDR3 runs 17 residues. The CDR3: CASSLEAPTAGRGEQYF. The CDR3 region has the DNA TGCGCCAGCAGCTTGGAAGCCCCTACAGCGGGGCGCGGCGAGCAGTACTTC.

This clone was counted between two and nine times. V usage is TRBV5-5 and J usage is TRBJ1-6; D remains ambiguous. V lost 0 bases to trimming and J lost 0 bases, with 13 bases between them. The CDR3 spans 18 residues. Germline CDR1 SGHKS, CDR2 YYEKEE (reference sequence). The CDR3 spells CASSLEPATSSYNSPLHF. The CDR3 DNA is TGTGCCAGCAGCTTGGAGCCAGCTACTAGCTCCTATAATTCACCCCTCCACTTT.

The chain employs TRBV19 and TRBJ2-4, with D maybe TRBD2 (5 bases). The V end was cut by 4 bases, the J end by 4 bases, with 11 bases between. CDR3 length: 14 amino acids. Germline CDR1 LNHDA, CDR2 SQIVND (reference sequence). The CDR3 DNA follows: TGTGCCAGTAGTACCGGGAACTTAAAAAACATTCAGTACTTC. Translated, it gives CASSTGNLKNIQYF.

The rearrangement links TRBV2 to TRBJ2-7; tentatively, D is TRBD1 (6 bases). The CDR3 covers 12 residues. Germline values: CDR1 SNHLY, CDR2 FYNNEI. The V end lost 9 bases, the J end lost 3 bases, and 12 bases lay between the germline ends. CDR3 in amino acids: CASRQEVYEQYF. CDR3 DNA: TGTGCCAGTCGACAGGAGGTCTACGAGCAGTACTTC.

The rearrangement uses TRBV18 and TRBJ1-4; possible D gene TRBD1, 5 bases. The CDR3 sequence is 16 residues long. V was cut by 2 bases and J by 6 bases, with 16 bases left in between. Germline V CDR1 and CDR2: KGHSH, LQKENI. CDR3: CASSPVAGTGDEKLFF. The CDR3 DNA reads as TGTGCCAGCTCACCAGTCGCGGGGACGGGGGATGAAAAACTGTTTTTT.

This clone was seen once. The chain recombines TRBV4-1 with TRBJ1-1; D is unresolved. The length of the CDR3 is 15 residues. The V end lost 1 base, the J end lost 7 bases, and 16 bases lay between the germline ends. Germline V gene lookup returns CDR1 MGHRA and CDR2 YSYEKL. DNA of the CDR3: TGCGCCAGCAGCCAAGTCACTCCAGGCTTACATGAAGCTTTCTTT. Its translation is CASSQVTPGLHEAFF.

The chain joins TRBV11-2 to TRBJ1-3, with a weak D call TRBD1 (6 bases). The CDR3 is 15 residues long. V was clipped by 3 bases and J by 0 bases, with 9 bases between them. The germline gives CDR1 SGHAT, CDR2 FQNNGV. CDR3 DNA sequence: TGTGCCAGCAGCTTGATGGACAGCTCTGGAAACACCATATATTTT. It translates to CASSLMDSSGNTIYF.

The chain combines TRBV24-1 with TRBJ2-1; TRBD1 aligns across 7 bases. Germline-derived CDR1 and CDR2 are KGHDR and SFDVKD. The CDR3 loop spans 14 amino acids. With V trimmed by 4 bases and J by 12 bases, 11 bases remained unmatched. The CDR3 DNA is TGTGCCACCAGTGACTACGACAGGGACGGCGGGCAGTTCTTC. The encoded protein is CATSDYDRDGGQFF.

The chain links TRBV5-8 to TRBJ1-3; D is unclear. The V end was cut by 4 bases, the J end by 4 bases, with 9 bases between. This CDR3 region has 13 residues. Germline assignment: CDR1 SGHTS and CDR2 YDEGEE. The CDR3 sequence: CASSRTRGNTIYF. In DNA form, the CDR3 reads TGTGCCAGCAGCCGTACGAGGGGAAACACCATATATTTT.

This clone was recorded once. This chain joins TRBV5-4 and TRBJ1-1; the D gene is possibly TRBD1 (5 bases). V was clipped by 3 bases and J by 4 bases, with 19 bases between them. The CDR3 is 16 residues long. The germline V gene encodes CDR1 SGHNT and CDR2 YYREEE (reference sequence). The CDR3 nucleotides read TGTGCCAGCAGCTCGGGTGGAGGGCCGAGGGGCACTGAAGCTTTCTTT. Protein sequence: CASSSGGGPRGTEAFF.

The chain is built from TRBV6-5 and TRBJ1-2; no reliable D call. Germline loops: CDR1 MNHEY, CDR2 SVGAGI. CDR3 size: 13 residues. V lost 11 bases and J lost 6, with 19 bases in between. CDR3 protein: CAPSRTGRDGYTF. The CDR3 DNA reads as TGTGCCCCCTCTAGGACGGGGAGGGATGGCTACACCTTC.

The rearrangement links TRBV7-2 to TRBJ2-1; 8 nucleotides line up with TRBD2. CDR1 SGHTA and CDR2 FQGNSA come from the germline V gene. The length of the CDR3 is 15 residues. Germline trimming cut 5 bases from V and 8 bases from J; bases unmatched to any gene: 11. The CDR3 DNA reads as TGTGCCAGCAGCCCTCCCAGCGGGGGCAGGTATGAGCAGTTCTTC. Protein sequence: CASSPPSGGRYEQFF.

The rearrangement uses TRBV11-2 and TRBJ1-2; tentative D call: TRBD1 (6 bases). Trimming removed 7 bases at V and 2 bases at J, with 17 bases between. CDR3 length: 15 amino acids. Germline values: CDR1 SGHAT, CDR2 FQNNGV. The DNA of the CDR3 is TGTGCCAGCAAGGTGGACAGCCATATAAACTATGGCTACACCTTC. Translation: CASKVDSHINYGYTF. Using reference TRBV11-2 and TRBJ1-2 for the parts outside the CDR3, the full variable domain is EAGVAQSPRYKIIEKRQSVAFWCNPISGHATLYWYQQILGQGPKLLIQFQNNGVVDDSQLPKDRFSAERLKGVDSTLKIQPAKLEDSAVYLCASKVDSHINYGYTFGSGTRLTVV.

The V gene is TRBV5-4, the J gene TRBJ2-5, with D hard to call. Trimming removed 0 bases at V and 2 bases at J, with 14 bases between. The CDR3 has 16 residues. Germline V gene sequence: CDR1 SGHNT, CDR2 YYREEE (reference sequence). DNA of the CDR3: TGTGCCAGCAGCTTGGCCCCCATGGCAGATCAAGAGACCCAGTACTTC. Its protein is CASSLAPMADQETQYF.